This entry describes one TCR beta chain. The data derive from a study of T cell changes during pregnancy in multiple sclerosis. Trimming took 8 bases from V and 6 from J, leaving 8 bases between them. This CDR3 comprises 10 residues. In germline, CDR1 is MNHEY, CDR2 SVGAGI. Clones were read by immunoSEQ multiplex PCR, and TCRdb kept only the in-frame ones, dropping some. In the table there are tens of thousands of clones, roughly 91% of which are singletons. This receptor was obtained from a female donor in good health, enrolled as a control in a pregnancy study. Sequencing used peripheral blood, obtained in the third trimester of pregnancy. The chain carries TRBV6-5 and TRBJ2-7; D gene ambiguous. CDR3 DNA sequence: TGTGCCAGCGGCGGTCGCGAGCAGTACTTC. It is translated as CASGGREQYF.